What follows are 13 T cell receptor beta chains derived from one specimen sequenced in a study of control samples from healthy donors and cancer patients (dated by TCRdb to between 2020 and 2021). Libraries were built with the immunoSEQ multiplex PCR assay. TCRdb stores this immuneACCESS table with in-frame sequences only. Part of the clones is absent; in the studies checked, under half of the shortfall reflects unresolved V genes, and no reason is known for the rest. In all, the sample holds approximately 230,000 clones, and roughly 80% of those were seen once. The ten largest account for roughly 13% of the sample. The sequenced sample was PBMCs. The source is a woman aged 60 to 75 with lung cancer.

This clone was observed a handful of times. J is TRBJ1-6 and V is TRBV5-1; D might be TRBD1 (5 bases). CDR1 is SGHRS, CDR2 YFSETQ, per germline. Trimming took off 0 bases at V and 7 bases at J, with 8 bases between the two ends. The CDR3 consists of 14 residues. The CDR3 bases are TGCGCCAGCAGCTTGGAGACAGAAAATTCACCCCTCCACTTT. Its protein is CASSLETENSPLHF.

This clone was detected a few times. The chain links TRBV19 to TRBJ2-2, with TRBD1 identical over 10 bases. The CDR3 has 15 residues. V gave up 6 bases and J gave up 5 bases; unmatched junction bases: 6. Per germline, CDR1 LNHDA and CDR2 SQIVND (reference sequence). The CDR3 sequence is CASRRQGAETGELFF. The CDR3 DNA reads TGTGCCAGTAGAAGACAGGGGGCGGAAACCGGGGAGCTGTTTTTT. Using reference TRBV19 and TRBJ2-2 for the parts outside the CDR3, the full variable domain is DGGITQSPKYLFRKEGQNVTLSCEQNLNHDAMYWYRQDPGQGLRLIYYSQIVNDFQKGDIAEGYSVSREKKESFPLTVTSAQKNPTAFYLCASRRQGAETGELFFGEGSRLTVL.

CDR3 loop: CASSLDGTELDEQYF. DNA for the CDR3: TGCGCCAGCAGCTTGGATGGGACAGAATTGGACGAGCAGTACTTC. The V gene is TRBV5-1, the J gene TRBJ2-7, with TRBD1 matching 7 bases. CDR3 size: 15 residues. J lost 5 bases, V lost 0 bases, and 8 bases had no gene match. Germline CDR1 and CDR2: SGHRS and YFSETQ.

J is TRBJ1-1 and V is TRBV3-1 (or the pseudogene TRBV3-2); no reliable D call. V shed 4 bases and J shed 6 bases, with 9 bases lying between them. CDR3 length equals 12 residues. The germline V gene has CDR1 LGHDT and CDR2 YNNKEL (reference sequence). The CDR3 reads CASSRLRSEAFF. The CDR3 bases are TGTGCCAGCAGCCGGCTTAGGTCTGAAGCTTTCTTT.

The chain combines TRBV4-1 with TRBJ2-3; 11 positions match TRBD2. Germline V gene data show CDR1 as MGHRA and CDR2 as YSYEKL. After removal of 3 bases from V and 1 base from J, the junction contained 12 bases not matched to a gene. This CDR3 comprises 19 residues. The CDR3 region is CASSQGSTSGRRGTDTQYF. CDR3 in DNA: TGCGCCAGCAGCCAGGGGTCCACTAGCGGGAGAAGGGGCACAGATACGCAGTATTTT.

This clone was seen only once. This chain uses TRBV24-1 with TRBJ2-1; 8 nucleotides agree with TRBD1. The CDR3 length is 15 residues. V trimming: 2 bases; J trimming: 12 bases; junction bases outside the gene matches: 11. Germline V gene lookup returns CDR1 KGHDR and CDR2 SFDVKD. CDR3 DNA: TGTGCCACCAGTGATTCCCGAGGACAGGGAGAATCGCAGTTCTTC. This translates into CATSDSRGQGESQFF.

V usage is TRBV5-1 and J usage is TRBJ2-5; 9 bases fit TRBD2. Losses at the gene ends were 1 base for V and 3 bases for J; bases not matched to a gene: 1. The CDR3 spans 14 residues. The germline gives CDR1 SGHRS, CDR2 YFSETQ. The chain's CDR3 is CASSLIAGEETQYF. The CDR3 DNA reads TGCGCCAGCAGCTTGATAGCGGGGGAAGAGACCCAGTACTTC. The complete variable domain, with remaining parts taken from reference TRBV5-1 and TRBJ2-5, reads KAGVTQTPRYLIKTRGQQVTLSCSPISGHRSVSWYQQTPGQGLQFLFEYFSETQRNKGNFPGRFSGRQFSNSRSEMNVSTLELGDSALYLCASSLIAGEETQYFGPGTRLLVL.

The chain carries TRBV5-5 and TRBJ1-6; D unclear. V lost 0 bases and J 9 bases, leaving 13 bases between the germline ends. The V gene's germline CDR1 is SGHKS and CDR2 YYEKEE (reference sequence). This CDR3 is 15 amino acids long. The CDR3 DNA sequence: TGTGCCAGCAGCTTGGGGCCCGACGATGCTTCACCCCTCCACTTT. This translates into CASSLGPDDASPLHF.

This clone was detected once. This specimen includes other DNA sequences encoding the same CDR3. The chain recombines TRBV20-1 with TRBJ1-1; no definite D call. V gave up 6 bases and J gave up 1 base, with 6 bases separating them. Germline V gene sequence: CDR1 DFQATT, CDR2 SNEGSKA (reference sequence). The CDR3 length is 11 residues. Here the CDR3 reads CSAKENTEAFF. Here the CDR3 DNA reads TGCAGTGCGAAGGAGAACACTGAAGCTTTCTTT.

The chain links TRBV5-1 to TRBJ1-2; D might be TRBD1 (5 bases). Germline V gene data show CDR1 as SGHRS and CDR2 as YFSETQ. Trimming left V 2 bases short and J 4 bases short, with 12 bases between. The CDR3 is 14 residues long. The CDR3 bases are TGCGCCAGCAGCTTAGACGGGGGGGTCTATGGCTACACCTTC. This gives the protein CASSLDGGVYGYTF.

The chain combines TRBV18 with TRBJ2-1; tentatively, D is TRBD1 (6 bases). The V gene's germline CDR1 is KGHSH and CDR2 LQKENI. The CDR3 length is 14 residues. Trimming removed 5 bases from V and 1 base from J, with 9 bases in between. The CDR3 loop is CASSAQGSYNEQFF. The CDR3, as DNA: TGTGCCAGCTCAGCCCAGGGGTCCTACAATGAGCAGTTCTTC.

This clone was seen only once. This chain links TRBV7-2 with TRBJ1-5; 7 nucleotides match TRBD1. CDR3 length: 13 amino acids. Germline lookup yields CDR1 SGHTA and CDR2 FQGNSA. V was clipped by 6 bases and J by 8 bases; unmatched bases: 7. CDR3 coding DNA: TGTGCCAGCAGTTCGACAGGGTGGGAGCCCCAGCATTTT. Translation gives CASSSTGWEPQHF.

This clone was seen more than once but under ten times. J is TRBJ2-4 and V is TRBV24-1; D unclear. The germline gives CDR1 KGHDR, CDR2 SFDVKD. Deletions cut 1 base from V and 1 base from J, with 4 bases between. This CDR3 is 14 amino acids long. The CDR3 here is CATSDLRAKNIQYF. CDR3 bases: TGTGCCACCAGTGATTTAAGGGCCAAAAACATTCAGTACTTC.